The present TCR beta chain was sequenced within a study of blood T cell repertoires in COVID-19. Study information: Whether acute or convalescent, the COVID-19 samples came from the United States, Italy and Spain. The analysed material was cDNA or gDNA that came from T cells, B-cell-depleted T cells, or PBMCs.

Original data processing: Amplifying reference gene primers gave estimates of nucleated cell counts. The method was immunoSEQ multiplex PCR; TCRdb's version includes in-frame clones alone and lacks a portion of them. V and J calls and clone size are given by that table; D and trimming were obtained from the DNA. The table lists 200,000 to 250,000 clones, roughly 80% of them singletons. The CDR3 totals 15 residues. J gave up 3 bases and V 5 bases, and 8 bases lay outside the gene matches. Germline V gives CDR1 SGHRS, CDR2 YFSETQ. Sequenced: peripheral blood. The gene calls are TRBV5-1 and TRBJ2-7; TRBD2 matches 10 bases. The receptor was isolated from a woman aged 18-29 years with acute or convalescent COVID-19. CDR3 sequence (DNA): TGCGCCAGCAGATTAGCGGGAGGAACCCTCTACGAGCAGTACTTC. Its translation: CASRLAGGTLYEQYF.